A selection of T cell receptor beta chains follows, all from one sample in a study of cytomegalovirus exposure and HLA in healthy donors. Data came from immunoSEQ multiplex PCR; TCRdb stores just in-frame clones and leaves some out. The sample lists approximately 160,000 clones, 76% occurring once. Sequencing input: PBMCs. All receptors come from a female donor in good health and CMV-seronegative. CDR3s include the opening cysteine and the closing phenylalanine or tryptophan. The D gene is left open where the match is weak. Some rows mark clone size as missing; the rest say once, few, many or name a class of expanded clone.

clone size	V gene	D gene	J gene	CDR3 DNA	CDR3 protein
.	TRBV6-1	TRBD1	TRBJ2-2	TGTGCCAGCAAGACCGGGACAGGGTTGTCCGGGGAGCTGTTTTTT	CASKTGTGLSGELFF
.	TRBV28	TRBD2	TRBJ2-7	TGTGCCAGCAGTTCTAGCGGTGTTGGGTCCTACGAGCAGTACTTC	CASSSSGVGSYEQYF
.	TRBV19	.	TRBJ2-7	TGTGCCAGTATCGGGGGTAACTACGAGCAGTACTTC	CASIGGNYEQYF
few	TRBV6-1	.	TRBJ1-3	TGTGCCAGCAGTCGAGGCCAAGCGAGGAACACCATATATTTT	CASSRGQARNTIYF
.	TRBV28	.	TRBJ1-4	TGTGCCAGCAGTTTTTTCCCGCGGGCCTCCGTCTTT	CASSFFPRASVF
.	TRBV11-2	.	TRBJ2-2	TGTGCCAGCAGCTTAGGTCCCCAGGGGTGGTTAGGCACCGGGGAGCTGTTTTTT	CASSLGPQGWLGTGELFF
.	TRBV5-5	TRBD1	TRBJ1-5	TGTGCCAGCAGCTGGGGACAGGGTTTAACTCAGCCCCAGCATTTT	CASSWGQGLTQPQHF
.	TRBV27	TRBD2	TRBJ2-7	TGTGCCAGCAAACCAGCCGGGACTAACCCCAGGAACGAGCAGTACTTC	CASKPAGTNPRNEQYF
.	TRBV9	TRBD2	TRBJ2-3	TGTGCCAGCAGCACGGGGACTACCTATACGCAGTATTTT	CASSTGTTYTQYF
few	TRBV7-3	.	TRBJ1-2	TGTGCCAGCAGCTCCCCTATCCCTAACTATGGCTACACCTTC	CASSSPIPNYGYTF
.	TRBV19	TRBD2	TRBJ2-1	TGTGCCAGTACTCCGCGGGGGAGGAGGAATGAGCAGTTCTTC	CASTPRGRRNEQFF
few	TRBV30	.	TRBJ2-2	TGTGCCTGGACCCCGATCGGGATACAGAACACCGGGGAGCTGTTTTTT	CAWTPIGIQNTGELFF
.	TRBV7-8	TRBD2	TRBJ2-2	TGTGCCAGCAGCGTCTTAACTAGAGCGGGAGTATCGAACACCGGGGAGCTGTTTTTT	CASSVLTRAGVSNTGELFF
.	TRBV7-8	.	TRBJ2-5	TGTGCCAGCAGCTCAGGGCACGAGGCCCAGTACTTC	CASSSGHEAQYF
.	TRBV27	TRBD1	TRBJ2-3	TGTGCCAGCAGTTTAGGGACAGCTAACATGCAGGGGCTTCTAGGAGAAGATACGCAGTATTTT	CASSLGTANMQGLLGEDTQYF
.	TRBV13	.	TRBJ1-2	TGTGCCAGCAGCTTAGTGGTCAGATTAAGCTATGGCTACACCTTC	CASSLVVRLSYGYTF
.	TRBV5-3	.	TRBJ1-1	TGTGCCAGAAGCCTACACATTCGACACGGCTCGAACACTGAAGCTTTCTTT	CARSLHIRHGSNTEAFF
few	TRBV6-5	.	TRBJ2-7	TGTGCCAGCAGTTACTCGTTCTACAGGGAGTACGAGCAGTACTTC	CASSYSFYREYEQYF
.	TRBV6-5	.	TRBJ1-5	TGTGCCAGCAGTTACGGCAGGGGACCAAATCAGCCCCAGCATTTT	CASSYGRGPNQPQHF
.	TRBV28	TRBD2	TRBJ2-5	TGTGCCAGCAGCCCTCCCACGGGAGGGTCGGAGACCCAGTACTTC	CASSPPTGGSETQYF
.	TRBV5-4	.	TRBJ2-5	TGTGCCAGCAGCTTGGCAGGTCATCCGCAGACCCAGTACTTC	CASSLAGHPQTQYF
.	TRBV9	.	TRBJ2-7	TGTGCCAGCAGCGTAGGTCGCGGAGAGTACGAGCAGTACTTC	CASSVGRGEYEQYF
.	TRBV4-1	TRBD1	TRBJ1-3	TGCGCCAGCACCCAAGCCCCGGGACAGGGATCCTCTGGAAACACCATATATTTT	CASTQAPGQGSSGNTIYF
once	TRBV28	.	TRBJ2-1	TGTGCCAGCACAGACTACAATGAGCAGTTCTTC	CASTDYNEQFF
.	TRBV28	.	TRBJ1-3	TGTGCCAGCAGTTTCGGGGCGGGGTTAGTGGGAAACACCATATATTTT	CASSFGAGLVGNTIYF
.	TRBV11-3	.	TRBJ2-5	TGTGCCAGCAGCTTAGGTTCGGCGGGCACTCACCAAGAGACCCAGTACTTC	CASSLGSAGTHQETQYF
.	TRBV7-9	TRBD1	TRBJ1-2	TGTGCCAGCAGTAACGGGGGGACAGGGGATGGCTACACCTTC	CASSNGGTGDGYTF
.	TRBV5-6	.	TRBJ2-5	TGTGCCAGCTCTTCGTCGGTTCATAAGAGGGAGACACAAGAGACCCAGTACTTC	CASSSSVHKRETQETQYF
few	TRBV27	.	TRBJ2-3	TGTGCCAGCAGTCCCTTCCTGGGGCAGCAGACAGATACGCAGTATTTT	CASSPFLGQQTDTQYF
.	TRBV5-4	.	TRBJ1-2	TGTGCCAGCAGCTTGGGTGGGCGAGACGGCTACACCTTC	CASSLGGRDGYTF
.	TRBV2	.	TRBJ1-1	TGTGCCAGGACCCTGGGACAGAACACTGAAGCTTTCTTT	CARTLGQNTEAFF
.	TRBV19	.	TRBJ1-4	TGTGCCACCCTCCCCGGGGGGGCGCGTGAAAAACTGTTTTTT	CATLPGGAREKLFF
.	TRBV19	.	TRBJ1-1	TGTGCCAGCTTAGACAGGAAGATGAACACTGAAGCTTTCTTT	CASLDRKMNTEAFF
.	TRBV5-1	.	TRBJ2-6	TGCGCCAGCAGCACCACAGCGGGCCTGCGCTCTGGGGCCAACGGCCTGACTTTC	CASSTTAGLRSGANGLTF
.	TRBV5-1	TRBD2	TRBJ2-3	TGCGCCAGCAGCTTGGGGTGGACTAGCGGGATCACAGATACGCAGTATTTT	CASSLGWTSGITDTQYF
.	TRBV7-2	.	TRBJ1-2	TGTGCCAGCAGCCACGAACAGGGAACCTATGGCTACACCTTC	CASSHEQGTYGYTF
.	TRBV19	.	TRBJ1-2	TGTGCCCCAGTTGGTGATCATAACTATGGCTACACCTTC	CAPVGDHNYGYTF
few	TRBV19	TRBD1	TRBJ2-7	TGTGCCAGTAGTATCCGCCGGGACAGGGGCTACGAGCAGTACTTC	CASSIRRDRGYEQYF
.	TRBV6-5	TRBD1	TRBJ2-2	TGTGCCAGCAGTTCCACACAGGGGCCCGGGGAGCTGTTTTTT	CASSSTQGPGELFF
.	TRBV19	.	TRBJ2-3	TGTGCCAGTAGTATCACAGGGTGGGGCACAGATACGCAGTATTTT	CASSITGWGTDTQYF
.	TRBV4-3	.	TRBJ1-6	TGCGCCAGCAGCCAAGGTGGGGCGACCAATAATTCACCCCTCCACTTT	CASSQGGATNNSPLHF
.	TRBV5-4	.	TRBJ1-4	TGTGCCAGCAGCTCCCCACCCGGGGGGGTCGACGGCGGGGAAAAACTGTTTTTT	CASSSPPGGVDGGEKLFF
.	TRBV7-2	TRBD2	TRBJ2-7	TGTGCCAGCAGCGCATCTAGCGGGAAAAACTACGAGCAGTACTTC	CASSASSGKNYEQYF